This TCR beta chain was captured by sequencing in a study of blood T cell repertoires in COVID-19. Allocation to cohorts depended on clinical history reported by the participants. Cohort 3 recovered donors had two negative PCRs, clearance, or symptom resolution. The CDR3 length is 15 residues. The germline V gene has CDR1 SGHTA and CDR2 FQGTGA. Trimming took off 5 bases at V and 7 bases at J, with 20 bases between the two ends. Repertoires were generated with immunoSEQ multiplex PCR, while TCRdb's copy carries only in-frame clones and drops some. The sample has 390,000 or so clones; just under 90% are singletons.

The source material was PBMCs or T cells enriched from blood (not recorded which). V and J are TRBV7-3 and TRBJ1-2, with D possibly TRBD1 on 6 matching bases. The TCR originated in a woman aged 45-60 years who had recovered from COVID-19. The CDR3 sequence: CASSDLGTSSVGYTF. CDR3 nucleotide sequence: TGTGCCAGCAGCGACCTTGGGACAAGCTCGGTTGGCTACACCTTC.